The clone carrying this T cell receptor beta chain has only a few counts. Its antigen is undetermined. This sample is part of a study of cytomegalovirus exposure and HLA in healthy donors. Notes on the study in general: CMV serostatus alone was available as immune exposure information. Some V segments, TRBV6-2 and TRBV6-3 among them, were indistinguishable and were therefore excluded.

The study ran its PCR with 60 Vbeta and 13 Jbeta primers. Assay: immunoSEQ multiplex PCR; the TCRdb copy retains only in-frame clones and omits some. The table has around 70,000 clones, 80% to 90% seen once. The V and J ends lost 2 bases and 8 bases respectively, with 12 bases between them. The CDR3 extends over 14 amino acids. Looked up from germline, CDR1 is MNHNY and CDR2 is SVGAGI (reference sequence). The V and J genes are TRBV6-6 and TRBJ1-4; unclear D gene. Sequenced: PBMCs. This sequence was found in a human donor in good health. This CDR3 is CASSYVAENEKLFF. In DNA, the CDR3 is TGTGCCAGCAGTTACGTGGCAGAAAACGAAAAACTGTTTTTT.